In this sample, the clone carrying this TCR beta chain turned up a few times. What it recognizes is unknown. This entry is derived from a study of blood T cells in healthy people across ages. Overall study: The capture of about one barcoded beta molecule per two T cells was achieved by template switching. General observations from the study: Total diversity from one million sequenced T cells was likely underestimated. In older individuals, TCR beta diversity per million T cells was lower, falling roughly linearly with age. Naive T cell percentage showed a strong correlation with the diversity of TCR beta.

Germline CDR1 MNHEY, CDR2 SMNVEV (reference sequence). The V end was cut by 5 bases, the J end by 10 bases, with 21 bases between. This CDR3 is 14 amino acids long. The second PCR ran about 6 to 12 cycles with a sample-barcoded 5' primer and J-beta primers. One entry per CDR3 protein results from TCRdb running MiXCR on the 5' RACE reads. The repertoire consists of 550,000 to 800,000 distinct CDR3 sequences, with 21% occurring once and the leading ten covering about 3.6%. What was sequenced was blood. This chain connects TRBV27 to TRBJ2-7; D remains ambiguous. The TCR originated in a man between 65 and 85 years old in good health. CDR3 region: CASSKLSNPRNQYF. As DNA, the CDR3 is TGTGCCAGCAGTAAACTTTCTAATCCCAGAAACCAGTACTTC.